This T cell receptor (beta chain) originates from a study of blood T cells in healthy people across ages. A J-beta primer mix and a sample-barcoded 5' primer were used in a second PCR of about 7 to 12 cycles. MiXCR was run by TCRdb on the 5' RACE reads, yielding one entry per CDR3 protein. The sample contains 650,000 or so distinct CDR3 sequences, 52% of which appear only once. Germline V gene sequence: CDR1 DFQATT, CDR2 SNEGSKA (reference sequence). Trimming shortened V by 6 bases and J by 8 bases, and 17 bases separated the two germline ends. There are 13 residues in the CDR3. Many counts were recorded for this clonotype.

The TCR comes from a woman of 80 years or more in good health. The sequencing input was blood. This chain links TRBV20-1 with TRBJ2-1; D is unresolved. The CDR3 coding sequence is TGCAGTGCGAGGATCCCCCGGGCGTATGAGCAGTTCTTC. The encoded protein is CSARIPRAYEQFF.